This paragraph reports one T cell receptor beta chain. Its target is not known. These data are taken from a study of T cells in localized non-small cell lung cancer. Study-wide points: Heterogeneity cannot be ruled out, as sequencing used one tumor region only. Prolonged overall survival went with higher T cell density in the blood. Exceeding tumor, uninvolved adjacent lung had the highest T cell clonality.

The CDR3 is 16 residues long. CDR1 is SNHLY and CDR2 is FYNNEI in the germline V gene. V shed 5 bases and J 7 bases; nucleotides not matched to a gene: 11. Method: immunoSEQ multiplex PCR; TCRdb's copy keeps in-frame clones and lacks some. In the table there are tens of thousands of clones, over 80% of which are singletons. Source: PBMCs, taken before any cancer treatment. The clonotype was recovered from a man aged 35 to 69 with stage II squamous cell lung carcinoma. J is TRBJ1-3 and V is TRBV2; 10 bases match TRBD1. CDR3 residues: CASSSQTGGAVNTIYF. The CDR3 DNA is TGTGCCAGCAGTTCGCAGACAGGGGGCGCAGTGAACACCATATATTTT.